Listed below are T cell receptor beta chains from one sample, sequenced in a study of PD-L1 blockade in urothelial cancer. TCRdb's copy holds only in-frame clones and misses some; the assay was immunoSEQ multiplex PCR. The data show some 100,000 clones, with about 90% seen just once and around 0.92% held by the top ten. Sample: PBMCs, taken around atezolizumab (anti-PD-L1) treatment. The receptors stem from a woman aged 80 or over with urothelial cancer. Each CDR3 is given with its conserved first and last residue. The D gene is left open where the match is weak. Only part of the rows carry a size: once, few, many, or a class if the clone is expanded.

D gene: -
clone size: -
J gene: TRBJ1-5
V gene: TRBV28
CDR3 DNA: TGTGCCAGCAGGCTACCGAATTATAGCAATCAGCCCCAGCATTTT
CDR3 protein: CASRLPNYSNQPQHF

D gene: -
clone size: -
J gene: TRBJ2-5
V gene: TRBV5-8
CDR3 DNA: TGTGCCAGCAGTTCAGGTTCTAGCGCGACCCCACAAGAGACCCAGTACTTC
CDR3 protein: CASSSGSSATPQETQYF

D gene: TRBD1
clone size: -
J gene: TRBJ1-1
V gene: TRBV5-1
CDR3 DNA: TGCGCCAGCAGCTTGGGGGACAGGGCATTCGCGGACACTGAAGCTTTCTTT
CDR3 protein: CASSLGDRAFADTEAFF

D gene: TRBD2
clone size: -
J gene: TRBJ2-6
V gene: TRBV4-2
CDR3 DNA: TGTGCCAGCAGCCAGGGGGGGGGACTAGCGGGAGCATCCGGGGCCAACGTCCTGACTTTC
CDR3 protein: CASSQGGGLAGASGANVLTF

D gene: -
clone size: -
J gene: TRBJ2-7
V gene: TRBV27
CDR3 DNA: TGTGCCAGCAGTTTGGACGCCCCGGGGGAGCAGTACTTC
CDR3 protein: CASSLDAPGEQYF

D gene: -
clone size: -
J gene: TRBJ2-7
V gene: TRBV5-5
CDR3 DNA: TGTGCCAGCAGCTCGACGGGGGGCGGGAGCTCCTACGAGCAGTACTTC
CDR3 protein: CASSSTGGGSSYEQYF

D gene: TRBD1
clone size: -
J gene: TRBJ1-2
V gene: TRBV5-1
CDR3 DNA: TGCGCCAGCAGCTTGGACCCCACGGGACAGGCCTATGGCTACACCTTC
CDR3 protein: CASSLDPTGQAYGYTF

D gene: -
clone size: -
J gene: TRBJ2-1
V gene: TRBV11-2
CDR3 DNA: TGTGCCAGCAGCATTTACACAGGGAATGAGCAGTTCTTC
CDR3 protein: CASSIYTGNEQFF

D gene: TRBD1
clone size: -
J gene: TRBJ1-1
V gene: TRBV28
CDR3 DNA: TGTGCCAGCAGTCGCCGGACAGGGAGGAGCACTGAAGCTTTCTTT
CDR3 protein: CASSRRTGRSTEAFF

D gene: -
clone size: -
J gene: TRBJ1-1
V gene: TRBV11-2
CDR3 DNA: TGTGCCAGCAGCTTAGGCAGGGTGACTGAAGCTTTCTTT
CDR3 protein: CASSLGRVTEAFF

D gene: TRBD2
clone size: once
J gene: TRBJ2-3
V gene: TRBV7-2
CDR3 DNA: TGTGCCAGCAGCCCGGGACTAGCGGGAGGAGATACGCAGTATTTT
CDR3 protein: CASSPGLAGGDTQYF

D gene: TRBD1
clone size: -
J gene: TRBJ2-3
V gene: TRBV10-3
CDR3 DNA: TGTGCCATCAGACAGGGGGATACGCAGTATTTT
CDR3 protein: CAIRQGDTQYF

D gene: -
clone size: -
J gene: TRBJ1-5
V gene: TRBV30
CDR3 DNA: TGTGCCTGGAGTACAGGGACCGATCAGCCCCAGCATTTT
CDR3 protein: CAWSTGTDQPQHF

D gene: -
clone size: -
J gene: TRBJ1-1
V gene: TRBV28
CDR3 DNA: TGTGCCAGCAGTCGGTCTTTCACTGAAGCTTTCTTT
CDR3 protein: CASSRSFTEAFF

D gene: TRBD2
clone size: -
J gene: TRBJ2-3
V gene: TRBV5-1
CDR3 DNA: TGCGCCAGCAGCTCCATGGGGGGGGAGACAGATACGCAGTATTTT
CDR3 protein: CASSSMGGETDTQYF

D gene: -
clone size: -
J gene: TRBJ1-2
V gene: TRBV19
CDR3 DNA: TGTGCCAGTAACCCGGGGGGGACGTCAAACTATGGCTACACCTTC
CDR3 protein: CASNPGGTSNYGYTF

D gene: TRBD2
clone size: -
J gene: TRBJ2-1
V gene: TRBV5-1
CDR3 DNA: TGCGCCAGCAGCTTGGGACTAGCGAGGATAAGCTCCTACAATGAGCAGTTCTTC
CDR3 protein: CASSLGLARISSYNEQFF

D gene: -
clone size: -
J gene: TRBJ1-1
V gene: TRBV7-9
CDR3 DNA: TGTGCCAGCAGCTTAGGACAAGAAGCTTTCTTT
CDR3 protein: CASSLGQEAFF

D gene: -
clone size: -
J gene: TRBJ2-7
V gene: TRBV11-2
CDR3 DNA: TGTGCCAGCAGCTTTAACGCGCGTCGGTGGTACTTC
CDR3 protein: CASSFNARRWYF

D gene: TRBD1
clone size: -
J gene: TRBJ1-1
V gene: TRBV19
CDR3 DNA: TGTGCCAGTAGCACTACCGGGACAGGGGGCAAGAACACTGAAGCTTTCTTT
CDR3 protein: CASSTTGTGGKNTEAFF

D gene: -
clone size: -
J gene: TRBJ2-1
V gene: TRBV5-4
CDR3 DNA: TGTGCCAGCAGCTTGGAACTAGCTAACGGTGAGCAGTTCTTC
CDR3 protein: CASSLELANGEQFF

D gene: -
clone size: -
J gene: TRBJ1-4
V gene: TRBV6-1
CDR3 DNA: TGTGCCAGCAGTGAGAGCCAACTTAATGAAAAACTGTTTTTT
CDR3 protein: CASSESQLNEKLFF

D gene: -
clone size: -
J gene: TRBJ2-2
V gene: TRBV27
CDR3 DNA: TGTGCCAGCAGTTTGGAGGGTCCGTCGAACACCGGGGAGCTGTTTTTT
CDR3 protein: CASSLEGPSNTGELFF

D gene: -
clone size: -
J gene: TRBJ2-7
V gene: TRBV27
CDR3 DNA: TGTGCCAGCAGTCCGGACAGCTCCTACGAGCAGTACTTC
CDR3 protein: CASSPDSSYEQYF

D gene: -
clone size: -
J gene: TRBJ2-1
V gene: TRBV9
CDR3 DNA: TGTGCCAGCAGCGTGCTCGGAGGCTACAATGAGCAGTTCTTC
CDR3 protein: CASSVLGGYNEQFF

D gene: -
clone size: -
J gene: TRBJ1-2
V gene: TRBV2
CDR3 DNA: TGTGCCAGCAGTGATAGTGACGGGGGATTTAATGGCTACACCTTC
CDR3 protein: CASSDSDGGFNGYTF

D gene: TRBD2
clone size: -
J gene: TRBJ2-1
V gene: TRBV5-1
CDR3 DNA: TGCGCCAGCAGCTTGTCCCCAGGGGAGGCTAGCGGGAGTGCGAATGAGCAGTTCTTC
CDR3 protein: CASSLSPGEASGSANEQFF

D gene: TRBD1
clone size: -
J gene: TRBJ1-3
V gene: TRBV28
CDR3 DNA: TGTGCCAGCCCCCCCTCAGGGACAGCGATGGGGGCTGGAAACACCATATATTTT
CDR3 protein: CASPPSGTAMGAGNTIYF

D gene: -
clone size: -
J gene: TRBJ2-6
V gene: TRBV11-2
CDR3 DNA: TGTGCCAGCAGCCCAGACCGGGACTCTGGGGCCAACGTCCTGACTTTC
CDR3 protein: CASSPDRDSGANVLTF

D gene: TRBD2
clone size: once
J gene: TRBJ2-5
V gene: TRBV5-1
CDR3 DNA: TGCGCCAGCAGCTCGGGACTAGCGGGGCCAGAGACCCAGTACTTC
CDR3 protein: CASSSGLAGPETQYF

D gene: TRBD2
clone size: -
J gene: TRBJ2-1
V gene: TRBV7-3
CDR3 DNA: TGTGCCAGCAGCTCCTCGACTAGCGGGAGGATCAATGAGCAGTTCTTC
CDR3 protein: CASSSSTSGRINEQFF